This TCR beta chain was sequenced in a study of technical replicates of blood from a few donors. The CDR3 length is 12 residues. Germline CDR1 WSHSY, CDR2 SAAADI. Trimming removed 6 bases at V and 8 bases at J, with 13 bases between. Using immunoSEQ multiplex PCR, the repertoire was profiled, and TCRdb retains in-frame clones only, with some absent. The sample holds around 70,000 clones, roughly 94% seen once. The V and J genes are TRBV10-2 and TRBJ1-1; maybe TRBD1 (6 bases). Sequencing used T cells isolated from PBMCs. The receptor was derived from a human donor in good health. This chain's CDR3 is CASSFNRAEAFF. DNA for the CDR3: TGCGCCAGCAGCTTTAACAGGGCAGAAGCTTTCTTT.